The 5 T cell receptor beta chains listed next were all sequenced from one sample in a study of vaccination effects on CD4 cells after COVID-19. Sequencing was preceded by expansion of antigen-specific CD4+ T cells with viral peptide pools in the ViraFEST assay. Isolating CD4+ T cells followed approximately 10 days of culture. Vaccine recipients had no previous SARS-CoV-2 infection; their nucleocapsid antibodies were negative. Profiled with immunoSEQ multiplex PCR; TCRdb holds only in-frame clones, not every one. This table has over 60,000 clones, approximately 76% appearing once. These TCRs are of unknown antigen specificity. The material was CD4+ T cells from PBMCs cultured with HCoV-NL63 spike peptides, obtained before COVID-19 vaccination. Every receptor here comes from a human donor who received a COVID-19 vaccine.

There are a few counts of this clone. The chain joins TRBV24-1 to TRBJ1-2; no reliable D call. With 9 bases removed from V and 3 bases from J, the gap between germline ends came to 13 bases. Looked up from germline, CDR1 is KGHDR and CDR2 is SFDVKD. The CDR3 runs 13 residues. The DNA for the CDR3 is TGTGCCACCCCTCTAAGGGAACACTATGGCTACACCTTC. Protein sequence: CATPLREHYGYTF.

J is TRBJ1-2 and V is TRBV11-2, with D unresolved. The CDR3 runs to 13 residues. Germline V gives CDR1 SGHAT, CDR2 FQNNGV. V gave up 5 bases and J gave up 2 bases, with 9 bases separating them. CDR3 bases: TGTGCCAGCAGCATAGCGGTGAACTATGGCTACACCTTC. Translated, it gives CASSIAVNYGYTF.

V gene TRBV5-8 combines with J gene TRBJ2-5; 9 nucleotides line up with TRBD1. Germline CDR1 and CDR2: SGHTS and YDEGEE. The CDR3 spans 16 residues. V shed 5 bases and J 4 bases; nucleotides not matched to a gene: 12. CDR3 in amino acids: CASRQNIQGAVETQYF. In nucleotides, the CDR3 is TGTGCCAGCAGGCAAAATATACAGGGGGCTGTAGAGACCCAGTACTTC.

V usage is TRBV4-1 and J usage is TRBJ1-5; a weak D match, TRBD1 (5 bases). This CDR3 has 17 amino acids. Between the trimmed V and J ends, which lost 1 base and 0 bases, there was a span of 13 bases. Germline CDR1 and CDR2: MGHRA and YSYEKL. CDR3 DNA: TGCGCCAGCAGCCAAGGGGGGTCCCAATATAGCAATCAGCCCCAGCATTTT. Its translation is CASSQGGSQYSNQPQHF.

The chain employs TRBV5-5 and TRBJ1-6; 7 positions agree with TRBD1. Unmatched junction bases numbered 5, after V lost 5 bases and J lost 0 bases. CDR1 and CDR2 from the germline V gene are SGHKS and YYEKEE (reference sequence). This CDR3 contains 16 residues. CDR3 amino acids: CASRGGQSSYNSPLHF. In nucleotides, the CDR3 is TGTGCCAGCAGAGGGGGACAGAGCTCCTATAATTCACCCCTCCACTTT.